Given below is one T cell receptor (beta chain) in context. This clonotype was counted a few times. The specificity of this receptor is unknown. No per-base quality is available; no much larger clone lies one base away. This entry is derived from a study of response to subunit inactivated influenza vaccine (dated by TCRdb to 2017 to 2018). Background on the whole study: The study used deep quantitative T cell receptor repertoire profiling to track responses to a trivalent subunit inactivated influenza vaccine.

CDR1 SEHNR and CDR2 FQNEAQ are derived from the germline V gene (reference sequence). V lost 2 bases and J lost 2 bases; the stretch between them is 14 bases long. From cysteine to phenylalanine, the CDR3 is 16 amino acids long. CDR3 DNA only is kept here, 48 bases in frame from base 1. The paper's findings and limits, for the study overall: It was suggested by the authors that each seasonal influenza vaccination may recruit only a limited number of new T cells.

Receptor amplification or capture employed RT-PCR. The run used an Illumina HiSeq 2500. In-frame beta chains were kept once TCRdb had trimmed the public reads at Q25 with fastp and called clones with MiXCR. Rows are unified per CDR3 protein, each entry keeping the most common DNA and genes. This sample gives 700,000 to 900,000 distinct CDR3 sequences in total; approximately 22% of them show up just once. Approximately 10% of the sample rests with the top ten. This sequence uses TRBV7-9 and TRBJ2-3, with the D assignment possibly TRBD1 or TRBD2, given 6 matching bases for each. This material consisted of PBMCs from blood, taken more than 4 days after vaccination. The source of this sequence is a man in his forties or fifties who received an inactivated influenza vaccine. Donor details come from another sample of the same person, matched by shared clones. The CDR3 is CASSLRGAALTDTQYF. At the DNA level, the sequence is TGTGCCAGCAGCTTAAGGGGGGCGGCCCTCACAGATACGCAGTATTTT.